This record looks at one TCR beta chain sequence and its context. What it binds is not known. This specimen comes from a study of cytomegalovirus exposure and HLA in healthy donors. Broader study findings: Cytomegalovirus-associated TCR beta chains were listed, numbering some 170. Of the V segments, some could not be distinguished, including TRBV6-2 and TRBV6-3, and were excluded. Reportedly, HLA-A and HLA-B alleles of most subjects were accurately predicted from TCR beta. Prior analysis indicated that the majority of TCR beta V segments exhibited productivity approximately 87% or approximately 30% of the time.

In the PCR, 60 Vbeta and 13 Jbeta primers were used. Sequencing used immunoSEQ multiplex PCR; TCRdb keeps in-frame clones, though not all of them. Here the sample spans 100,000 to 120,000 clones, roughly 80% being singletons. This CDR3 has 16 residues. Germline-derived CDR1 and CDR2 are SNHLY and FYNNEI. The V segment lost 6 bases and the J segment 2 bases; nucleotides outside the gene matches: 5. The sequenced sample was PBMCs. This sequence originates from a woman aged 25 to 45 in good health and CMV-seronegative. The V and J genes are TRBV2 and TRBJ2-2, with 11 bases identical to TRBD2. CDR3 DNA: TGTGCCAGCAGGCCTCTAGCGGGGGGAAACACCGGGGAGCTGTTTTTT. Translation gives CASRPLAGGNTGELFF. Full variable domain (remainder filled in from reference TRBV2 and TRBJ2-2): EPEVTQTPSHQVTQMGQEVILRCVPISNHLYFYWYRQILGQKVEFLVSFYNNEISEKSEIFDDQFSVERPDGSNFTLKIRSTKLEDSAMYFCASRPLAGGNTGELFFGEGSRLTVL.